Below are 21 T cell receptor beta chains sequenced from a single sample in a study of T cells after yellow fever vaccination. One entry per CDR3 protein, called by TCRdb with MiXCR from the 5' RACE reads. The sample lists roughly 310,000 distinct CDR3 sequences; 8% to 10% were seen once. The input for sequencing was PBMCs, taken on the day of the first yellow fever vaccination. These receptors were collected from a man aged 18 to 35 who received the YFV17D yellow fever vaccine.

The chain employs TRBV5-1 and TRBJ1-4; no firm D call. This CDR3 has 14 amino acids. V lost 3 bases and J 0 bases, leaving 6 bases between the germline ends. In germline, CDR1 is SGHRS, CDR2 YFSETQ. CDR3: CASSSGTTNEKLFF. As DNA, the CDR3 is TGCGCCAGCAGCTCGGGGACAACTAATGAAAAACTGTTTTTT.

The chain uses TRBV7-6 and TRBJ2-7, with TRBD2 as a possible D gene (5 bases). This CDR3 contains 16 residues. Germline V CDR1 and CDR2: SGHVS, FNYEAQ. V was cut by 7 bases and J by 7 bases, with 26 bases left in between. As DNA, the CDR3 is TGTGCCAGCACCCTTACCCCCGAGACGCCCTCGGGGGAGCAGTACTTC. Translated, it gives CASTLTPETPSGEQYF.

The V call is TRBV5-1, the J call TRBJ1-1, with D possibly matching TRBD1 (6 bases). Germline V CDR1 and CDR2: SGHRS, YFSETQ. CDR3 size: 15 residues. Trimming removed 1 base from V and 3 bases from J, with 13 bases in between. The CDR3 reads CASSLMARGDTEAFF. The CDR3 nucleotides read TGCGCCAGCAGCTTGATGGCGAGGGGGGACACTGAAGCTTTCTTT.

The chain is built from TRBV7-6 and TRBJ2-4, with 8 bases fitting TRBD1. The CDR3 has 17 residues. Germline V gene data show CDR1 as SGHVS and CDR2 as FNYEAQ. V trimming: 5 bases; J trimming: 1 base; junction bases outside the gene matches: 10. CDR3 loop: CASSPTYQGAAKNIQYF. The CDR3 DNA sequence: TGTGCCAGCAGCCCAACCTACCAGGGGGCGGCCAAAAACATTCAGTACTTC.

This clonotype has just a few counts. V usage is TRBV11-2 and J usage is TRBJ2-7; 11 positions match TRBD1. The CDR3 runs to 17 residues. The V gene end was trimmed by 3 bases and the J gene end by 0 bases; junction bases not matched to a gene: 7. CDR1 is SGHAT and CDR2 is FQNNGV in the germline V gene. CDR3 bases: TGTGCCAGCAGCTTCCCGGGACAGGGGGTCAGCTCCTACGAGCAGTACTTC. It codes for CASSFPGQGVSSYEQYF.

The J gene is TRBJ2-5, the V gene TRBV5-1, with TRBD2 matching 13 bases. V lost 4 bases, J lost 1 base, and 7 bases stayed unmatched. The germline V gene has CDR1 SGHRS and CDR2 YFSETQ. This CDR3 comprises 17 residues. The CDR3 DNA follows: TGCGCCAGCAGCCCGACTAGCGGGGGGACCGTCCAAGAGACCCAGTACTTC. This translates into CASSPTSGGTVQETQYF.

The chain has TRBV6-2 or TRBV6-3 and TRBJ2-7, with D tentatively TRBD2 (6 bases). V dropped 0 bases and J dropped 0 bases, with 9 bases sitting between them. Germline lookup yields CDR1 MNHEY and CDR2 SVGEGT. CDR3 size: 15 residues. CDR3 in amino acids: CASSYSTGASYEQYV. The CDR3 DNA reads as TGTGCCAGCAGTTACTCGACGGGAGCCTCCTACGAGCAGTACGTC.

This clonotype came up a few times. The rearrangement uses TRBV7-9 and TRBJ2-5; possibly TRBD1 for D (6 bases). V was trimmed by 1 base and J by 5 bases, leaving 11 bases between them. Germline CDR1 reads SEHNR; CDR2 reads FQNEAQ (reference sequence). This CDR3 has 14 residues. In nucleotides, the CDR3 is TGTGCCAGCAGCTTAGTTAGGACAGCCGAGACCCAGTACTTC. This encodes CASSLVRTAETQYF.

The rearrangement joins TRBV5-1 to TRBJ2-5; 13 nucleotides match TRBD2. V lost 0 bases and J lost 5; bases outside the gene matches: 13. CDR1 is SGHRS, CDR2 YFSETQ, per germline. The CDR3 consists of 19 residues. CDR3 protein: CASSLAMTSGGPTGETQYF. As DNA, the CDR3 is TGCGCCAGCAGCTTGGCCATGACTAGCGGGGGGCCGACCGGGGAGACCCAGTACTTC.

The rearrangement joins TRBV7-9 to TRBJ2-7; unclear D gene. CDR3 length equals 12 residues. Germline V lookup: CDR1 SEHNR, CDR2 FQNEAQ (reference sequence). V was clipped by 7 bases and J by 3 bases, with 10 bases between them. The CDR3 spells CASKFQNYEQYF. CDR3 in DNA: TGTGCCAGCAAGTTCCAGAACTACGAGCAGTACTTC.

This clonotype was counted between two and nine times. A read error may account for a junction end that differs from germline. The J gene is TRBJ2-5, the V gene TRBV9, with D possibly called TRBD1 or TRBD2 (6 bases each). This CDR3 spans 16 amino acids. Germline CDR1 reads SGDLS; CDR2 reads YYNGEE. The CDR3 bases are TGTGCCAGCAGCGTATCGGGGGCGGGGTACCAAGAGACCCAGCACTTC. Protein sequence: CASSVSGAGYQETQHF.

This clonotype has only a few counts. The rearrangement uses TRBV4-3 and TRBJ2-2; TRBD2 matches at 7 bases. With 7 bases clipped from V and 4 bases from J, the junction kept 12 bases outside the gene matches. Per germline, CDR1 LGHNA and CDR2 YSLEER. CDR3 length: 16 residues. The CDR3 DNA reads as TGCGCCAGCACCCCACGAGCGGGGAGGTTCACCGGGGAGCTGTTTTTT. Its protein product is CASTPRAGRFTGELFF.

CDR3 amino acids: CASSLPAGGANEQFF. CDR3 DNA sequence: TGTGCCAGCAGCCTTCCCGCAGGGGGCGCGAATGAGCAGTTCTTC. This chain links TRBV7-9 with TRBJ2-1; 8 bases align to TRBD1. The CDR3 loop spans 15 amino acids. The germline gives CDR1 SEHNR, CDR2 FQNEAQ (reference sequence). V trimming: 5 bases; J trimming: 7 bases; junction bases outside the gene matches: 10.

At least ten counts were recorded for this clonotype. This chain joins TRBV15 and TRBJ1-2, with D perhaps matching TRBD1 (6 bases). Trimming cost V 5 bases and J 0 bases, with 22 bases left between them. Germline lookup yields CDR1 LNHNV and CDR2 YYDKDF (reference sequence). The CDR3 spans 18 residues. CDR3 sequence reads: CATSPLPAGEASNYGYTF. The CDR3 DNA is TGTGCCACCAGCCCCTTACCAGCAGGGGAAGCTTCTAACTATGGCTACACCTTC.

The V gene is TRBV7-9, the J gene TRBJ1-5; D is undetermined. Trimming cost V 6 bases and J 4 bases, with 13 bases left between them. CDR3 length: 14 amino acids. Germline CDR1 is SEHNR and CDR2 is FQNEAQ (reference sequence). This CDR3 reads CASRLAGENQPQHF. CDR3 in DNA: TGTGCCAGCAGATTGGCAGGAGAAAATCAGCCCCAGCATTTT.

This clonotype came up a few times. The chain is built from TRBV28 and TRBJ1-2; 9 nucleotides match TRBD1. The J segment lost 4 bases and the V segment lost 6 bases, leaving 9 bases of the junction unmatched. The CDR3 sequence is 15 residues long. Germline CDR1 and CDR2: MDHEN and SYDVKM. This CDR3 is CASSPAGQGAYGYTF. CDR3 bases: TGTGCCAGCAGCCCCGCGGGACAGGGAGCCTATGGCTACACCTTC.

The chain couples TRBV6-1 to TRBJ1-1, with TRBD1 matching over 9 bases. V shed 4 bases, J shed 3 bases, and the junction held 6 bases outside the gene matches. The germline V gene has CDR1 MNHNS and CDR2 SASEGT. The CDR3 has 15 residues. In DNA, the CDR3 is TGTGCCAGCAGTGCGCCGGGACAGGGATACACTGAAGCTTTCTTT. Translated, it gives CASSAPGQGYTEAFF.

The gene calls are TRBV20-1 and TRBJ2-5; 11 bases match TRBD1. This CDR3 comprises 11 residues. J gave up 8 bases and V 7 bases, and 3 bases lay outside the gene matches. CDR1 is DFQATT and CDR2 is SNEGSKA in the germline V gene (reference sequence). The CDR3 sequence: CSGGQGVTQYF. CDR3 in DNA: TGCAGTGGGGGACAGGGGGTTACCCAGTACTTC.

This CDR3 reads CASSSTTGRNYGYTF. The CDR3 bases are TGTGCCAGCAGTTCTACGACAGGTCGAAACTATGGCTACACCTTC. The gene calls are TRBV27 and TRBJ1-2; D is perhaps TRBD1 (6 bases). The CDR3 sequence is 15 residues long. Germline V lookup: CDR1 MNHEY, CDR2 SMNVEV (reference sequence). V was pared by 4 bases and J by 2 bases, with 14 bases between.

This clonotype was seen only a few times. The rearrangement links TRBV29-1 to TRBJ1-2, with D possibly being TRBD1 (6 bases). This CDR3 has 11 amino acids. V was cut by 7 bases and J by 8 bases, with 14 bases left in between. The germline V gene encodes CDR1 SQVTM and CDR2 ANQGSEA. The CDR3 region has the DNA TGCAGCGCTGATGGGAGGGGGGGCTACACCTTC. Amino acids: CSADGRGGYTF.

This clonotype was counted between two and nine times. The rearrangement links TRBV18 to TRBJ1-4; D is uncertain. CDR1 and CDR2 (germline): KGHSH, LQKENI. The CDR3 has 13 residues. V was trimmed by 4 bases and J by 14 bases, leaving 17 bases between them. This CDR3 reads CASSRALDDELFF. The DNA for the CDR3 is TGTGCCAGCTCACGGGCCCTAGATGACGAGCTGTTTTTT.